The source of this TCR beta chain is a study of memory CD8 T cells in hepatitis C reinfection. Study-wide background: After reinfection, a couple of primary-infection resolvers became chronically infected. A positive HCV RNA test after two negatives ≥60 days apart defined reinfection.

Time point here: peak reinfection, 3 to 8 weeks after reinfection detection. TCR sequencing was done directly ex vivo on sorted cells, without expansion in vitro. Method: immunoSEQ multiplex PCR; TCRdb's copy keeps in-frame clones and lacks some. The sample shows about 47,000 clones, approximately 87% of them seen only once. The material sequenced was naive CD8+ T cells sorted from blood. This receptor was identified in a young man with hepatitis C virus infection.

The CDR3 bases are TGTGCCAGCAGCGCGACGGGACTAGCAAAAGAGCAGTACGTC. Translating it yields CASSATGLAKEQYV. The rearrangement links TRBV5-6 to TRBJ2-7, with 9 bases aligning to TRBD2. Germline trimming cut 4 bases from V and 7 bases from J; bases unmatched to any gene: 9. CDR3 length: 14 residues. Germline-derived CDR1 and CDR2 are SGHDT and YYEEEE.